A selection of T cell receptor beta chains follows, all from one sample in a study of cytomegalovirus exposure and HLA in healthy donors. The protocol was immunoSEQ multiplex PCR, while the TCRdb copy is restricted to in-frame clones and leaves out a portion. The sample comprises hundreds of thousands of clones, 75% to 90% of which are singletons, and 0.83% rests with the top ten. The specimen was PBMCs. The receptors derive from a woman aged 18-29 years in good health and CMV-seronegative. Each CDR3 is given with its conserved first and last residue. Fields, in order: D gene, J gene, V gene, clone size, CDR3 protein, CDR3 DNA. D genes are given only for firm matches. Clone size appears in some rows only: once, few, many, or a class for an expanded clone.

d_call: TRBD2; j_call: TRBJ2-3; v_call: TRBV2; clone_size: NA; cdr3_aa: CASTIAGTGLDTQYF; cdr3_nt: TGTGCCAGCACCATAGCGGGGACGGGGTTAGATACGCAGTATTTT
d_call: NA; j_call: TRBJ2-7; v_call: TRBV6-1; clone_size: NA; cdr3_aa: CASSEAYPSYEQYF; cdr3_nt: TGTGCCAGCAGTGAAGCCTATCCTTCCTACGAGCAGTACTTC
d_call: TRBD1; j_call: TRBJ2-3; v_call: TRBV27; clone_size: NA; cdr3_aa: CASKRDSLTDTQYF; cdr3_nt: TGTGCCAGCAAAAGGGACAGTCTCACAGATACGCAGTATTTT
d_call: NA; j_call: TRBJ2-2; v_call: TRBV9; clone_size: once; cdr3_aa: CASSSRLTRDGELFF; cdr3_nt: TGTGCCAGCAGCTCCCGATTGACTAGAGACGGGGAGCTGTTTTTT
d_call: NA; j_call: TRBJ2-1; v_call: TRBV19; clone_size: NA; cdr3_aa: CASSRAAGPSYNEQFF; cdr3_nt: TGTGCCAGTAGTCGGGCTGCGGGACCTTCCTACAATGAGCAGTTCTTC
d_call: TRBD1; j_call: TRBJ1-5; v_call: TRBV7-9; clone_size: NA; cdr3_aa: CASSSDRGSNQPQHF; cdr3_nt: TGTGCCAGCAGTTCGGACAGGGGATCCAATCAGCCCCAGCATTTT
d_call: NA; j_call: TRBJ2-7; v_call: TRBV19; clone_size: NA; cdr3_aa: CASSAGGEQYF; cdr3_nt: TGTGCCAGTAGTGCCGGGGGCGAGCAGTACTTC
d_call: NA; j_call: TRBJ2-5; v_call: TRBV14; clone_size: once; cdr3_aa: CASSQDRLSQETQYF; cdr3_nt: TGTGCCAGCAGCCAAGATAGACTGTCGCAAGAGACCCAGTACTTC
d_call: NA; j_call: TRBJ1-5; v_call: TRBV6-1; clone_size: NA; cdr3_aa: CASSEGVHLSNQPQHF; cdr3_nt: TGTGCCAGCAGTGAAGGTGTCCATTTGAGCAATCAGCCCCAGCATTTT
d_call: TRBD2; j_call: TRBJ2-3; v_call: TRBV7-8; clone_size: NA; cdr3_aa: CASSVGLFSTDTQYF; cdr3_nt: TGTGCCAGCAGCGTGGGACTATTTAGCACAGATACGCAGTATTTT
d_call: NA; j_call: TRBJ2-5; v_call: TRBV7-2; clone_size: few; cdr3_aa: CASSSMGGRGETQYF; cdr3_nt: TGTGCCAGCAGCTCGATGGGGGGAAGGGGAGAGACCCAGTACTTC
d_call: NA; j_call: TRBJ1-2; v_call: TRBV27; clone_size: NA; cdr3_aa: CASSLSLGQGSGYTF; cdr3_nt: TGTGCCAGCAGTTTATCGCTAGGGCAGGGTAGCGGCTACACCTTC
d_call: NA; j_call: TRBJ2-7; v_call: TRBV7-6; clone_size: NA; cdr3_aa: CASSFGGSAEQYF; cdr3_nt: TGTGCCAGCAGCTTCGGAGGCTCCGCCGAGCAGTACTTC
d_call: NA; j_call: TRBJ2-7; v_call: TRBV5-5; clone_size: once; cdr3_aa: CASSSSYEQYF; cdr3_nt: TGTGCCAGCAGCTCCAGTTACGAGCAGTACTTC
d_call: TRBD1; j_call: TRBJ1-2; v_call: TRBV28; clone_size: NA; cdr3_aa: CASSLRQGKVGGYTF; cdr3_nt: TGTGCCAGCAGTCTCAGACAGGGAAAGGTTGGCGGCTACACCTTC
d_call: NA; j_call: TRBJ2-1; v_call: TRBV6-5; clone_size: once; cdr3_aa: CASSTGVDNEQFF; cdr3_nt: TGTGCCAGCAGTACCGGTGTGGACAATGAGCAGTTCTTC
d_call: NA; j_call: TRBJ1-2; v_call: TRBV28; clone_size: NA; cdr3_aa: CASSLGVIYGYTF; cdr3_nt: TGTGCCAGCAGTTTGGGAGTTATCTATGGCTACACCTTC